This entry describes one T cell receptor beta chain. This specimen comes from a study of monozygotic twins with cystic fibrosis. TCRdb's copy holds only in-frame clones and misses some; the assay was immunoSEQ multiplex PCR. The data contain more than 25,000 clones, 90% of them singletons. Germline V gene lookup returns CDR1 SNHLY and CDR2 FYNNEI. V lost 3 bases, J lost 10 bases, and 13 bases lay in between. This CDR3 has 13 amino acids. The material sequenced was blood. The chain combines TRBV2 with TRBJ1-5; D possibly corresponds to TRBD1 (6 bases). The origin of this receptor is a girl aged 2 to 10 with cystic fibrosis. The CDR3 DNA reads as TGTGCCAGCAGTGACGGACAGTTTAACCCCCAGCATTTT. Its translation: CASSDGQFNPQHF.